One T cell receptor (beta chain) is described in this entry. As yet, its antigen is unknown. Per the germline V gene, CDR1 is SGHDN and CDR2 is FVKESK. The CDR3 consists of 11 residues. The V end was cut by 1 base, the J end by 5 bases, with 3 bases between. Produced via immunoSEQ multiplex PCR; TCRdb's table is partial and in-frame only. The table includes 11,000 to 15,000 clones, about 70% detected once. This entry comes from a study of memory B cells and T cells in multiple sclerosis. Notes on the study in general: Normalization was needed because clone-set size differences affected shared clonotype counts.

The clonotype originates from a human donor with multiple sclerosis. The source material was memory (CD45RO+) CD4+ T cells from blood. The rearrangement links TRBV14 to TRBJ2-7; D is ambiguous. The CDR3 DNA follows: TGTGCCAGCAGCCAAGCAAACGAGCAGTACTTC. Its protein is CASSQANEQYF.